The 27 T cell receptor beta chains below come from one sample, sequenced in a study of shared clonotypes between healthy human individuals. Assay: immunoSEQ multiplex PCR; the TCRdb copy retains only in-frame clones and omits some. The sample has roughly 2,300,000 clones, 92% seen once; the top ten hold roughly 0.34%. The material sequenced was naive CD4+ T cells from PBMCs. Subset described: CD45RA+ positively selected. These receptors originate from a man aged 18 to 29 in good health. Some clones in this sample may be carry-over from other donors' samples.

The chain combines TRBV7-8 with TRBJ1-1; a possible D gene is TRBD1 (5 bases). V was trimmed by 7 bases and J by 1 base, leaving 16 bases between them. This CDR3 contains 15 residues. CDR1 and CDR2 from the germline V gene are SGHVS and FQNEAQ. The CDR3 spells CASKVDQGGNTEAFF. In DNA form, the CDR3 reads TGTGCCAGCAAGGTCGACCAGGGAGGGAACACTGAAGCTTTCTTT.

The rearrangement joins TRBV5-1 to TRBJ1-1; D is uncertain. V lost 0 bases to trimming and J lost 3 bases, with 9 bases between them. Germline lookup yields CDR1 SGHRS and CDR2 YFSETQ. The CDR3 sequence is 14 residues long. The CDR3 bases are TGCGCCAGCAGCTTGGCAGGACTCGACACTGAAGCTTTCTTT. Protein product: CASSLAGLDTEAFF.

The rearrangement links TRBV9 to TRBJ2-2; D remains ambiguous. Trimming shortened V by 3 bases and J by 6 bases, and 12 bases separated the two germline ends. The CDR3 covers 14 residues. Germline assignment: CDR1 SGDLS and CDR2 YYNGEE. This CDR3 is CASSEQVVAGELFF. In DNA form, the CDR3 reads TGTGCCAGCAGCGAACAAGTGGTGGCCGGGGAGCTGTTTTTT.

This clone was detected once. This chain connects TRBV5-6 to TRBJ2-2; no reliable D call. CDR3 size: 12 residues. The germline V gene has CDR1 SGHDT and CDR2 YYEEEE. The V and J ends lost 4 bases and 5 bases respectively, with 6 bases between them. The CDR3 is CASSPITGELFF. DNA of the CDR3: TGTGCCAGCAGCCCTATAACCGGGGAGCTGTTTTTT.

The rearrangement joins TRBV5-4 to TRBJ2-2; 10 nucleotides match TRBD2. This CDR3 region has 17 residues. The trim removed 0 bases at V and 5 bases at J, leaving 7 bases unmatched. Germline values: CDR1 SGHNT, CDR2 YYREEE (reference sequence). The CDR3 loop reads CASSLGSGRAGTGELFF. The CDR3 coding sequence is TGTGCCAGCAGCTTGGGGAGCGGGAGGGCGGGGACCGGGGAGCTGTTTTTT.

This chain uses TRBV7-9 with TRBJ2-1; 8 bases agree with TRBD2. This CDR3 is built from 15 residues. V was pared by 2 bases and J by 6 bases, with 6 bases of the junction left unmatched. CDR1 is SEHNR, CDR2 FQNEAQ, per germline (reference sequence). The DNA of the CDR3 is TGTGCCAGCAGCTTACGACTAGCGAGTATCAATGAGCAGTTCTTC. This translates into CASSLRLASINEQFF.

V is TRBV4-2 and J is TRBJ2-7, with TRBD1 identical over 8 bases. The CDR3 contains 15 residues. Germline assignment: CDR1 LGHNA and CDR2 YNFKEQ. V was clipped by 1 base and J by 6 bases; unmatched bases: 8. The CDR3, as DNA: TGTGCCAGCAGCCAAGCGGGGCAGGGGGCCCCCGAGCAGTACTTC. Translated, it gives CASSQAGQGAPEQYF.

The CDR3: CASSLRRGLQETQYF. In DNA form, the CDR3 reads TGTGCCAGCAGCTTAAGGAGGGGCCTACAAGAGACCCAGTACTTC. This chain links TRBV11-1 with TRBJ2-5; weak D call: TRBD2 (6 bases). The germline gives CDR1 SGHAT, CDR2 FQDESV (reference sequence). V gave up 2 bases and J gave up 2 bases, with 12 bases separating them. This CDR3 is 15 amino acids long. Combining the CDR3 with reference TRBV11-1 and TRBJ2-5 gives the whole variable domain EAEVAQSPRYKITEKSQAVAFWCDPISGHATLYWYRQILGQGPELLVQFQDESVVDDSQLPKDRFSAERLKGVDSTLKIQPAELGDSAMYLCASSLRRGLQETQYFGPGTRLLVL.

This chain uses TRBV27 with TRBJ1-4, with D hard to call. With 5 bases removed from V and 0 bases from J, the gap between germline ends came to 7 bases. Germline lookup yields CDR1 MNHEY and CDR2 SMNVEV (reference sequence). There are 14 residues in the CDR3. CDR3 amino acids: CASSQQATNEKLFF. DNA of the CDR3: TGTGCCAGCAGTCAGCAGGCAACTAATGAAAAACTGTTTTTT.

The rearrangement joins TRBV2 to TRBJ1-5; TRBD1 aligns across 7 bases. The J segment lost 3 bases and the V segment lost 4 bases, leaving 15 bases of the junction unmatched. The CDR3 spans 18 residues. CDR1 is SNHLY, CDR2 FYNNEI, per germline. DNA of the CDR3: TGTGCCAGCAGTGGTTCGAGTCCAGGGGGGACCCCCAATCAGCCCCAGCATTTT. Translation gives CASSGSSPGGTPNQPQHF.

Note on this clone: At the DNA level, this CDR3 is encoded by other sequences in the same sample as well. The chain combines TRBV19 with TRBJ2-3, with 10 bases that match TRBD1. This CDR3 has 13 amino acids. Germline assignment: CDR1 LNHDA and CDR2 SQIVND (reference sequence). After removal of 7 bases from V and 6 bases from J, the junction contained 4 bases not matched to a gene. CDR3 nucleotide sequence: TGTGCCAGTACAGACAGGGGGCCCGATACGCAGTATTTT. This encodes CASTDRGPDTQYF.

DNA for the CDR3: TGTGCCAGCAGCCGTTATAGCTCTGGGGCCAACGTCCTGACTTTC. This translates into CASSRYSSGANVLTF. The chain employs TRBV7-6 and TRBJ2-6; D not resolved. Trimming took off 5 bases at V and 0 bases at J, with 8 bases between the two ends. Germline lookup yields CDR1 SGHVS and CDR2 FNYEAQ. This CDR3 spans 15 amino acids. Supplemented by reference TRBV7-6 and TRBJ2-6, the full variable domain reads GAGVSQSPRYKVTKRGQDVALRCDPISGHVSLYWYRQALGQGPEFLTYFNYEAQQDKSGLPNDRFSAERPEGSISTLTIQRTEQRDSAMYRCASSRYSSGANVLTFGAGSRLTVL.

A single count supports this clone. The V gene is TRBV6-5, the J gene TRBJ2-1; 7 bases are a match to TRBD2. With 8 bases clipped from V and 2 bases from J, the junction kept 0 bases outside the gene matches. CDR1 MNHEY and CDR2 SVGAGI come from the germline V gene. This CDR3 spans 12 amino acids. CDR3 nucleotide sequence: TGTGCCAGCGGGAGGGCCTACAATGAGCAGTTCTTC. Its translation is CASGRAYNEQFF.

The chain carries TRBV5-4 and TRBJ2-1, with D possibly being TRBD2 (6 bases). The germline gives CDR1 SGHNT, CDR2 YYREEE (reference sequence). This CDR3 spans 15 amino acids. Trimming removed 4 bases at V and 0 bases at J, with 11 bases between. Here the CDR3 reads CASSVGTFSYNEQFF. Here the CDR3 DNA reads TGTGCCAGCAGCGTGGGGACTTTCTCCTACAATGAGCAGTTCTTC.

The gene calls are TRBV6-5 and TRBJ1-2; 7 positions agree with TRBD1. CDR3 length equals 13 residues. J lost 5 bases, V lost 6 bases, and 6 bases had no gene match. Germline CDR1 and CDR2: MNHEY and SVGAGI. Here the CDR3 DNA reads TGTGCCAGCAGGGGGACAGTTATTTATGGCTACACCTTC. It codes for CASRGTVIYGYTF.

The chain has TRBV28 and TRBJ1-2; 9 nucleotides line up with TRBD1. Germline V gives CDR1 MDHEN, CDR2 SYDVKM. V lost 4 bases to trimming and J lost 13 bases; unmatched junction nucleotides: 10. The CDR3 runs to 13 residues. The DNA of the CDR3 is TGTGCCAGCAGTTCTGGGACAGGGAGGAGGTTCACCTTC. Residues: CASSSGTGRRFTF.

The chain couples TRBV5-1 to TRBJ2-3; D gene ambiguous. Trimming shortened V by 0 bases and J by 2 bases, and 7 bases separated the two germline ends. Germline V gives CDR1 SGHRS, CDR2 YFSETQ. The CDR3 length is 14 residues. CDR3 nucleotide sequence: TGCGCCAGCAGCTTGGAGGTCCCCACAGATACGCAGTATTTT. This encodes CASSLEVPTDTQYF.

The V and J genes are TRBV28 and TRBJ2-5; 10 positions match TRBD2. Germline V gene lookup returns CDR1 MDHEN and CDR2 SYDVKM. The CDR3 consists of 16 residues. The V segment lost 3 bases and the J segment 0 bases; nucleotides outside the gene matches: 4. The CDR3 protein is CASSLASGGYQETQYF. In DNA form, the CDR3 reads TGTGCCAGCAGTTTGGCTAGCGGGGGTTACCAAGAGACCCAGTACTTC.

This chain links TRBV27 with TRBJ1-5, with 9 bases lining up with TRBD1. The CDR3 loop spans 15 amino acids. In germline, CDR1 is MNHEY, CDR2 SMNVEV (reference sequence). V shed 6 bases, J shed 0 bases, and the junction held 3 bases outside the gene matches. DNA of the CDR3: TGTGCCAGCAGACAGGGGGCGCATAGCAATCAGCCCCAGCATTTT. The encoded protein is CASRQGAHSNQPQHF.

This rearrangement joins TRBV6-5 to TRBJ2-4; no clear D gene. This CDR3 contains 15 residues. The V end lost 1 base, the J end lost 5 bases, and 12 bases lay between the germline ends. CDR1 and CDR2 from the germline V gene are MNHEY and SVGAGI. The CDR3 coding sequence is TGTGCCAGCAGTTACTTCGGCAGATCCCAAAACATTCAGTACTTC. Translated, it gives CASSYFGRSQNIQYF.

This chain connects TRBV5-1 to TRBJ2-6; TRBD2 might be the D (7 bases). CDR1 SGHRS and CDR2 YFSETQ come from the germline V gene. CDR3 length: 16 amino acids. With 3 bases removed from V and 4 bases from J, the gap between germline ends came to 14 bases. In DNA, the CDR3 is TGCGCCAGCAGCTCGCGGGGGCGGTTGGGGGCCAACGTCCTGACTTTC. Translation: CASSSRGRLGANVLTF.

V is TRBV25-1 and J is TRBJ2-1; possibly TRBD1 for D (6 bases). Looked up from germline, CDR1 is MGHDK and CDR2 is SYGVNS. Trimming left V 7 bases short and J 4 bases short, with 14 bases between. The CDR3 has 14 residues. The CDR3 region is CASTEGDQYNEQFF. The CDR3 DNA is TGTGCCAGCACCGAGGGGGACCAATACAATGAGCAGTTCTTC.

CDR3 DNA: TGTGCCAGCAGCTTAGGGTATGGAGAGACCCAGTACTTC. It yields the protein CASSLGYGETQYF. The chain is built from TRBV11-2 and TRBJ2-5; D gene uncertain. Trimming cost V 1 base and J 4 bases, with 7 bases left between them. Germline V lookup: CDR1 SGHAT, CDR2 FQNNGV. This CDR3 comprises 13 residues.

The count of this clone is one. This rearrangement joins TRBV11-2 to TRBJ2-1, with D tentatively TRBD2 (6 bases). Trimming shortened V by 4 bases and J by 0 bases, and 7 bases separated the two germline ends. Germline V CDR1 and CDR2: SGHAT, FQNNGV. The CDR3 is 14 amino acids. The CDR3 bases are TGTGCCAGCAGCTGGGAGGACTCCTACAATGAGCAGTTCTTC. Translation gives CASSWEDSYNEQFF.

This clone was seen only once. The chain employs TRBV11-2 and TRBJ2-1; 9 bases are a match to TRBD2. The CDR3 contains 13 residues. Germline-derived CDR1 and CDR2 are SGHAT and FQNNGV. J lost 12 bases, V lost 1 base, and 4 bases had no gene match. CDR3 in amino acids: CASSLGREGRQFF. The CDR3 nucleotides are TGTGCCAGCAGCTTAGGGCGGGAGGGTAGGCAGTTCTTC.

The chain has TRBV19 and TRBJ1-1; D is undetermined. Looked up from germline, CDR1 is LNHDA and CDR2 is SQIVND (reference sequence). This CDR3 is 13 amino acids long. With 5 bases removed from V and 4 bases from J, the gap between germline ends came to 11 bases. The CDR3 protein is CASSEPGRTEAFF. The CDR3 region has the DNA TGTGCCAGTAGTGAACCTGGACGCACTGAAGCTTTCTTT.

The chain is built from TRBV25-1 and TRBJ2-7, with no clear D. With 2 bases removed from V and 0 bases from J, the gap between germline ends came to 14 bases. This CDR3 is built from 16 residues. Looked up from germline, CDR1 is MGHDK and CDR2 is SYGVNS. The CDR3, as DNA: TGTGCCAGCAGTGAACGCAGGAGCCTATTCTCCTACGAGCAGTACTTC. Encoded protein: CASSERRSLFSYEQYF.